Sequencing of this T cell receptor beta chain was carried out in a study of OX40 agonist ivuxolimab in advanced cancers. Sequencing was performed with immunoSEQ multiplex PCR; in TCRdb, only in-frame clones are kept and a portion is missing. The table shows fewer than 70,000 clones, with about 90% occurring only once. Trimming stripped 3 bases from V and 7 bases from J, with 10 bases between. From germline, CDR1 is SEHNR and CDR2 FQNEAQ (reference sequence). The CDR3 consists of 12 residues. The material sequenced was CD4+ or CD8+ T cells sorted from blood, taken in a trial of the OX40 agonist ivuxolimab. The source is an adult with an advanced solid tumor such as melanoma, head and neck, liver or kidney cancer. This rearrangement joins TRBV7-9 to TRBJ2-7; D is perhaps TRBD1 (5 bases). CDR3 nucleotides: TGTGCCAGCAGCTTTTTAGGGGATGAGCAGTACTTC. Residues: CASSFLGDEQYF.